A selection of T cell receptor beta chains follows, all from one sample in a study of monozygotic twins with inflammatory bowel disease. TCRdb reprocessed the 5' RACE reads, keeping one entry per CDR3 protein, no DNA. The sample data list 200,000 to 250,000 distinct CDR3 sequences. Sequenced input: blood. These receptors were collected from a human donor with ulcerative colitis or Crohn's disease, or a healthy co-twin of an affected twin (not recorded which). Each CDR3 is given with its conserved first and last residue. Fields, in order: V gene, J gene, CDR3 protein.

TRBV18	TRBJ1-2	CASSPAGTWGDGYTF
TRBV7-3	TRBJ2-2	CASSPGVGNTGELFF
TRBV6-5	TRBJ1-2	CASSYSSRPMTYGYTF
TRBV5-1	TRBJ1-1	CASSFIAGRNTEAFF
TRBV7-8	TRBJ2-3	CASSLVQTSAVMHTQYF
TRBV4-1	TRBJ1-1	CASSKGQGSETEAFF
TRBV29-1	TRBJ1-1	CSVNQDRQNTEAFF
TRBV10-2	TRBJ1-4	CASSEGTGSEKLFF
TRBV7-2	TRBJ2-1	CASSGPRGVPTYNEQFF
TRBV5-6	TRBJ1-2	CASSLGARGFGYTF
TRBV6-1	TRBJ1-4	CASSGRTARDEKLFF
TRBV29-1	TRBJ2-1	CSVGTGGPWEQFF
TRBV19	TRBJ2-3	CASSPKGKDTQYF
TRBV20-1	TRBJ1-5	CSARDRGYPQPQHF
TRBV5-1	TRBJ1-1	CASSFYQNAEAFF
TRBV5-6	TRBJ1-5	CASSLGSSRTFSNQPQHF
TRBV9	TRBJ1-4	CASSVEGRGANEKLFF
TRBV7-8	TRBJ2-1	CASSPPTGEIEQFF
TRBV7-9	TRBJ1-1	CASSLATQGTAFF
TRBV20-1	TRBJ1-2	CSASASSGIQGGYTF
TRBV9	TRBJ1-2	CASSVAGTGGYGYTF
TRBV5-1	TRBJ2-1	CASSLSVTGTNEQFF